The present T cell receptor (beta chain) was sequenced within a study of cytomegalovirus exposure and HLA in healthy donors. The overall study: For the approximately 420 genotyped donors, 65% to 90% fell within the Caucasian-associated ancestry cluster.

PCR involved 60 Vbeta and 13 Jbeta primers. Assay: immunoSEQ multiplex PCR; the TCRdb copy retains only in-frame clones and omits some. The sample has tens of thousands of clones; approximately 80% are singletons. The CDR3 is 17 amino acids. V lost 1 base, J lost 5 bases, and 8 bases stayed unmatched. The germline V gene has CDR1 LNHNV and CDR2 YYDKDF (reference sequence). On this clone: Its antigen is undetermined.

Study results and caveats: According to the study, 150 to 200 TCR beta chains were cytomegalovirus-associated. More clonal expansion characterized HLA-associated TCR beta chains than equally common others in a later analysis. In a later analysis, approximately 15,000 TCR beta sequences were associated with HLA alleles at 0.05 false discovery rate.

This chain joins TRBV15 and TRBJ2-1; 10 positions match TRBD2. The origin of this receptor is a woman between 35 and 50 years old in good health and CMV-seronegative. The sequenced sample consisted of PBMCs. The CDR3 spells CATSRGEAGGPNNEQFF. CDR3 bases: TGTGCCACCAGCAGAGGGGAAGCGGGAGGGCCCAACAATGAGCAGTTCTTC.